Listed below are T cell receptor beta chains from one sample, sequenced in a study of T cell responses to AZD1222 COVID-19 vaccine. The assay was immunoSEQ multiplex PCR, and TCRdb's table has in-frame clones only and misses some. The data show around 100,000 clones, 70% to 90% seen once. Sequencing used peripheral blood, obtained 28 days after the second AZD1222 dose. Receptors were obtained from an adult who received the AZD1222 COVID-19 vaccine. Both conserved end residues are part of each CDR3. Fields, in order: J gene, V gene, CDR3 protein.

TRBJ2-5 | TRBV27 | CASSQGGGAGVQETQYF
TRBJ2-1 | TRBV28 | CASRESSYNEQFF
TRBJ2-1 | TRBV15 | CATSRGGNEQFF
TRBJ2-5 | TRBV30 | CAWMPGETQYF
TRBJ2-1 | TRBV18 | CASSPPSGTFGNEQFF
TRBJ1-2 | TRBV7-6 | CASSLKGDYGYTF
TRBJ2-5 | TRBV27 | CASSFKQNGGAQYF
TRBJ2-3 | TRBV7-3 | CASSYLGGSTDTQYF
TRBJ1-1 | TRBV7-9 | CASSYQDEAFF
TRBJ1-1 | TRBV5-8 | CASSAGGGWNTEAFF
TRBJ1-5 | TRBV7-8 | CASSLLSSKLGRNAQPQHF
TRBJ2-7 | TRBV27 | CASSYLGQPSYEQYF
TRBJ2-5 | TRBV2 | CASSPGPVGANRMYQETQYF
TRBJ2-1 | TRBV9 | CASSVASHNEQFF
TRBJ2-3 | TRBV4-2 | CASSQDWTDTQYF
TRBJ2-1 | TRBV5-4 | CASSWVAPRTNEQFF
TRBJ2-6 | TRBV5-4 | CASSLVHSPSGANVLTF
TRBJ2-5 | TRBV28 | CASSFQGAETQYF
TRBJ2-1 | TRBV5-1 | CASSWTSGSANEQFF
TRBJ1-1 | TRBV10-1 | CASSDRNTEAFF
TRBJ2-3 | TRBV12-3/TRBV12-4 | CASSWATDTQYF
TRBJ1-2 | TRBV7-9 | CASTTAGALMYYGYTF
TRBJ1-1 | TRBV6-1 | CASSDRGTENTEAFF
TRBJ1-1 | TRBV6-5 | CASSPGGGTEAFF
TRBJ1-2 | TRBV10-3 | CASDRENNYGYTF
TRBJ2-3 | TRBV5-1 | CASSLNSGFTDTQYF
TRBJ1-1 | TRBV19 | CASTPSGGFTEAFF
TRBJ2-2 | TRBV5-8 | CASSFTSANTGELFF
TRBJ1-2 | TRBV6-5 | CASSYGGDAANYGYTF
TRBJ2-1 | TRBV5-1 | CASSQAQGPSYNEQFF
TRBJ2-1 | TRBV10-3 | CAISGAGLAYNEQFF
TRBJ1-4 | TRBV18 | CASSQTDGDEKLFF
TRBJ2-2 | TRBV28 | CASSSSGQVNTGELFF
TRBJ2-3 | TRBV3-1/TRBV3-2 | CASSLQSSTDTQYF
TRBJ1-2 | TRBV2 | CASREETNSNYGYTF
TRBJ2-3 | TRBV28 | CASRLAGGDRTDTQYF
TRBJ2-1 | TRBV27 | CASSRGLAGRKGNEQFF
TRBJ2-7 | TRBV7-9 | CATRSGGGRYEQYF
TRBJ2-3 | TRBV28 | CASRVSSGRGTDTQYF
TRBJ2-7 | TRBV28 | CASSSGTSGFYYEQYF
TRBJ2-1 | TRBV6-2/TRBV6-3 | CASSRERQSSYNEQFF
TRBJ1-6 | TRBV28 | CASRLEGPNSPLHF
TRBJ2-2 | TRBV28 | CASSFDNTGELFF
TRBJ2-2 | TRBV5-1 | CASSLLQNTGELFF
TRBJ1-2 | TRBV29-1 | CSVGGSLGYTF
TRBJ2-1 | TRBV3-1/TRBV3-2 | CASSQALLAYNEQFF
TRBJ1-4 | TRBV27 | CASRTQGLMGEKLFF
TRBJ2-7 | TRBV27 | CASSPQGGSDWGEQYF
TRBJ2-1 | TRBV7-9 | CASSLDVTSGSQFF
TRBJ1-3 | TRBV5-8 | CASSLGVISGNTIYF
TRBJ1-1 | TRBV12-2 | CASRLVAEPNTEAFF
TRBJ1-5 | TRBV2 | CASLGDRDQPQHF
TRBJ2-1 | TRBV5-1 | CASSFLAGASYNEQFF
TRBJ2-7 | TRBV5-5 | CATSGQYYEQYF